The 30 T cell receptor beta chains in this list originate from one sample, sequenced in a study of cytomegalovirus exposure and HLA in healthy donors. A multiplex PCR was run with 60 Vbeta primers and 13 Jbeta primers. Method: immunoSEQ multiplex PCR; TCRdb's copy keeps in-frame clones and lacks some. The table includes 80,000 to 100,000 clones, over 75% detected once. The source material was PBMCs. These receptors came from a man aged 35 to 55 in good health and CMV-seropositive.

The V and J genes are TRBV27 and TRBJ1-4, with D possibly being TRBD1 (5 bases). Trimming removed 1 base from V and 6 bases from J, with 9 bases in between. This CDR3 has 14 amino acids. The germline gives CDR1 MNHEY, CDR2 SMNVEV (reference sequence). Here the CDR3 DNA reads TGTGCCAGCAGTTTATTGGGGGGTGATGAAAAACTGTTTTTT. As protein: CASSLLGGDEKLFF.

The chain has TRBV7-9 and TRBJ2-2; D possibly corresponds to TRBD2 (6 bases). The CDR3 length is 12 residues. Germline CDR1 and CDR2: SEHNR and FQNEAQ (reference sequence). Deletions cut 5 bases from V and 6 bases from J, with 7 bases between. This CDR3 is CASSGEAGELFF. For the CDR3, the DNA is TGTGCCAGCAGCGGGGAGGCCGGGGAGCTGTTTTTT. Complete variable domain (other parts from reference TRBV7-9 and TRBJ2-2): DTGVSQNPRHKITKRGQNVTFRCDPISEHNRLYWYRQTLGQGPEFLTYFQNEAQLEKSRLLSDRFSAERPKGSFSTLEIQRTEQGDSAMYLCASSGEAGELFFGEGSRLTVL.

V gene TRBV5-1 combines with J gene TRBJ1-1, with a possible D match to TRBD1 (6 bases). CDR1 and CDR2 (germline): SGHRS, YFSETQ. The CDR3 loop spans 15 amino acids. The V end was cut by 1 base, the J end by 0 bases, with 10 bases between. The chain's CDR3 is CASSLTSGVNTEAFF. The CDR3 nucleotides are TGCGCCAGCAGCTTGACGTCAGGGGTGAACACTGAAGCTTTCTTT.

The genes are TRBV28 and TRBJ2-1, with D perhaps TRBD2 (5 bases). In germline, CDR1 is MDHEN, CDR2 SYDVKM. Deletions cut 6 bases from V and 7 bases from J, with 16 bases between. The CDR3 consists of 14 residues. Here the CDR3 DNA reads TGTGCCAGCAGACTAGGACCACTGATTAATGAGCAGTTCTTC. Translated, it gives CASRLGPLINEQFF.

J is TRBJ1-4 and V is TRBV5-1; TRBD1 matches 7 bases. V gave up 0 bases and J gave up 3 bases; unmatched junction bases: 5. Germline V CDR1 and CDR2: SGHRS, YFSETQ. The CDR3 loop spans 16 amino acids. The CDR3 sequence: CASSLVPQGANEKLFF. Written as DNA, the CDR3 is TGCGCCAGCAGCTTGGTACCCCAGGGGGCTAATGAAAAACTGTTTTTT.

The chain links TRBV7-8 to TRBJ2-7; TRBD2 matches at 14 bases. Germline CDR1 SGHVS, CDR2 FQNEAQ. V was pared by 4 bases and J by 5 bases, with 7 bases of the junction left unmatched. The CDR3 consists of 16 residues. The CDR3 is CASSSEGLAGVHEQYF. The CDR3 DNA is TGTGCCAGCAGCTCAGAGGGACTAGCGGGAGTGCACGAGCAGTACTTC.

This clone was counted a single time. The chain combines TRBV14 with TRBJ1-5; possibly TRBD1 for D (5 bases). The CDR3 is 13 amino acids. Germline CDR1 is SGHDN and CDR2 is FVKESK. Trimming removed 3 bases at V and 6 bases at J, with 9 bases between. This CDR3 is CASSQGGSQPQHF. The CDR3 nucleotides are TGTGCCAGCAGCCAGGGGGGTTCTCAGCCCCAGCATTTT.

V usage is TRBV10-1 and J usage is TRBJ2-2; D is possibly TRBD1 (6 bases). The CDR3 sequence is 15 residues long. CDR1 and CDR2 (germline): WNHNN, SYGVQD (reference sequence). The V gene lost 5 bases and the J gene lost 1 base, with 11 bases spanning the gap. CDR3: CASSSGHVNTGELFF. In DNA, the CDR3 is TGCGCCAGCAGTTCGGGACACGTGAACACCGGGGAGCTGTTTTTT.

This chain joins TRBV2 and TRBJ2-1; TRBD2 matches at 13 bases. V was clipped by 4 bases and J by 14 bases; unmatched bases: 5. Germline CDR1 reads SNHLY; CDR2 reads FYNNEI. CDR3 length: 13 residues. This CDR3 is CASSGGLAGVKFF. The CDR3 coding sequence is TGTGCCAGCAGTGGCGGACTAGCGGGAGTTAAGTTCTTC.

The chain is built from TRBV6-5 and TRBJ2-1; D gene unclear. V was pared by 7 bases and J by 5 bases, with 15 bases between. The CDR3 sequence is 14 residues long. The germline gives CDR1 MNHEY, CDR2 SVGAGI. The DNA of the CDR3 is TGTGCCAGCATGCGCGGCCCGACTGACAATGAGCAGTTCTTC. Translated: CASMRGPTDNEQFF.

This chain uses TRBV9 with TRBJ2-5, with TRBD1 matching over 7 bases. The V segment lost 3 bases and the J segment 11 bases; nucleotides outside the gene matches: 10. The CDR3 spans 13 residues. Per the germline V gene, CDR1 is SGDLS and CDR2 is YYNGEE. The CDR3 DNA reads TGTGCCAGCAGCGGGCAGAACAGGGGTGAGCAGTACTTC. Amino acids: CASSGQNRGEQYF.

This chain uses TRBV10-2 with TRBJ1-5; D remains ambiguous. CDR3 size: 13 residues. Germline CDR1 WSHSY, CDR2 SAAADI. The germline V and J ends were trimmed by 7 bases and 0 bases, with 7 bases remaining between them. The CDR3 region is CASTPGSNQPQHF. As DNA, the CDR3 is TGCGCCAGCACCCCCGGTAGCAATCAGCCCCAGCATTTT.

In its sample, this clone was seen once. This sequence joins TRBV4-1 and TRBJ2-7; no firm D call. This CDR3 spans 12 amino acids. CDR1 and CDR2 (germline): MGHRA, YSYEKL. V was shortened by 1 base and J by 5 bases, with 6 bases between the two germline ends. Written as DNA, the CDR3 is TGCGCCAGCAGCCAAGTCAGGAACGAGCAGTACTTC. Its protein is CASSQVRNEQYF.

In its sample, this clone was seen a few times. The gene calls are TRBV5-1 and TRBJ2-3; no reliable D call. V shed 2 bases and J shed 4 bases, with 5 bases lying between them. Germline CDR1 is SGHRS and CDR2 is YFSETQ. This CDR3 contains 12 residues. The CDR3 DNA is TGCGCCAGCAGCTTCCCCTCAGATACGCAGTATTTT. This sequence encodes CASSFPSDTQYF.

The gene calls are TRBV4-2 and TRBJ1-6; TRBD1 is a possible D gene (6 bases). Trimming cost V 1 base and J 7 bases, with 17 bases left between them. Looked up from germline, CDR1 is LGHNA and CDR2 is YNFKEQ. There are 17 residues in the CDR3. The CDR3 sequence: CASSQAATGGSNSPLHF. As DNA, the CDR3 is TGTGCCAGCAGCCAAGCAGCGACAGGCGGGAGCAATTCACCCCTCCACTTT.

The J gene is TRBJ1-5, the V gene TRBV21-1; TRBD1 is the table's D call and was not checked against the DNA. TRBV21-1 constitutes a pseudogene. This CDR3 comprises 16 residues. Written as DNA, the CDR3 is TGTGCCAGCAGGACCGACAGGGCCTCCTCTTATCAGCCCCAGCATTTT. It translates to CASRTDRASSYQPQHF.

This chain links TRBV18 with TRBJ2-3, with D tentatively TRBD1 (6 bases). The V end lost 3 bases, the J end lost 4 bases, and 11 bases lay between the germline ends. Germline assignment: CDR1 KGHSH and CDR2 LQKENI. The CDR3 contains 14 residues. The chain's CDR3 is CASSPGTRPDTQYF. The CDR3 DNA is TGTGCCAGCTCACCCGGGACAAGACCAGATACGCAGTATTTT.

The CDR3 loop reads CASSRTANYGYTF. The CDR3 region has the DNA TGTGCCAGCAGCCGGACAGCTAACTATGGCTACACCTTC. The rearrangement uses TRBV11-1 and TRBJ1-2; possibly TRBD1 for D (6 bases). The V and J ends lost 5 bases and 0 bases respectively, with 7 bases between them. CDR1 and CDR2 from the germline V gene are SGHAT and FQDESV (reference sequence). This CDR3 spans 13 amino acids.

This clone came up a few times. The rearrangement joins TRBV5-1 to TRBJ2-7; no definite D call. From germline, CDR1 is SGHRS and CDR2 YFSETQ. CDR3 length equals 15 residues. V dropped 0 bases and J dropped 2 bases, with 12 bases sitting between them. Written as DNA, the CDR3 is TGCGCCAGCAGCTTGGACAGATACGTAGCCTACGAGCAGTACTTC. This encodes CASSLDRYVAYEQYF.

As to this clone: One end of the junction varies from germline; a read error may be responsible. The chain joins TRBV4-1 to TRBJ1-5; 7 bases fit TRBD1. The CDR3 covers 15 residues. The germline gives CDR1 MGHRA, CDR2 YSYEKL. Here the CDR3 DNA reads TGCGCCAGCAGCCAAGTCCAGGGGGGCAATCAGCCCCCGCATTTT. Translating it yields CASSQVQGGNQPPHF.

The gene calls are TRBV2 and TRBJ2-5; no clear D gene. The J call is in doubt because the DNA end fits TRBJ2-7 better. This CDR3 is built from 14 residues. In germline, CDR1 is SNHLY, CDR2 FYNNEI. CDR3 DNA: TGTGCCAGCAGTCCACTACTCGCCTCCTACGAGCAGTACTTC. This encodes CASSPLLASYEQYF.

CDR3 sequence reads: CASRTGQGLTGELFF. The CDR3 region has the DNA TGTGCCAGCAGGACCGGACAGGGACTCACCGGGGAGCTGTTTTTT. The chain couples TRBV6-5 to TRBJ2-2, with 8 positions matching TRBD1. Germline CDR1 reads MNHEY; CDR2 reads SVGAGI. J gave up 4 bases and V 6 bases, and 7 bases lay outside the gene matches. This CDR3 spans 15 amino acids.

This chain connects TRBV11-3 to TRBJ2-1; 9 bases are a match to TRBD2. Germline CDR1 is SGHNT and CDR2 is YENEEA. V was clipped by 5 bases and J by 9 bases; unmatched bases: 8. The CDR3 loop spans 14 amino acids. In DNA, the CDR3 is TGTGCCAGCAGCGGAGGACTAGCGTCTCCTGAGCAGTTCTTC. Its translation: CASSGGLASPEQFF.

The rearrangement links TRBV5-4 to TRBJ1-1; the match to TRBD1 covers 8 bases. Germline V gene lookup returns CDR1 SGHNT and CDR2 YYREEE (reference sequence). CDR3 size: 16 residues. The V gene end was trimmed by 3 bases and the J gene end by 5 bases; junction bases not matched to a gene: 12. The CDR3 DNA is TGTGCCAGCAGCTACGGACAGGGATTTGTCGGGACTGAAGCTTTCTTT. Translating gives CASSYGQGFVGTEAFF.

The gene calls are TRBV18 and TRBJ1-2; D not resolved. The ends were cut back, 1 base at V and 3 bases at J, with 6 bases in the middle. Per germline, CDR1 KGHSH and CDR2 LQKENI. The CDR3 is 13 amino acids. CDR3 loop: CASSPRQDYGYTF. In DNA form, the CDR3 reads TGTGCCAGCTCACCACGGCAAGACTATGGCTACACCTTC. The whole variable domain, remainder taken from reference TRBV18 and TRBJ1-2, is NAGVMQNPRHLVRRRGQEARLRCSPMKGHSHVYWYRQLPEEGLKFMVYLQKENIIDESGMPKERFSAEFPKEGPSILRIQQVVRGDSAAYFCASSPRQDYGYTFGSGTRLTVV.

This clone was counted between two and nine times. CDR3 loop: CASSEFPANYGYTF. Here the CDR3 DNA reads TGTGCCAGCAGTGAATTCCCAGCTAACTATGGCTACACCTTC. The chain combines TRBV6-1 with TRBJ1-2, with D unresolved. CDR1 and CDR2 from the germline V gene are MNHNS and SASEGT. Between the trimmed V and J ends, which lost 2 bases and 0 bases, there was a span of 7 bases. The CDR3 runs to 14 residues.

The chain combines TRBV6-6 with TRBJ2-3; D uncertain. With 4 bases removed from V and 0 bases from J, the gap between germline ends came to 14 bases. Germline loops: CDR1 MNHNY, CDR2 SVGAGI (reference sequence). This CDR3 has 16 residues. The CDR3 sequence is CASSSLTAASTDTQYF. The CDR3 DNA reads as TGTGCCAGCAGTTCGTTGACCGCGGCTAGCACAGATACGCAGTATTTT.

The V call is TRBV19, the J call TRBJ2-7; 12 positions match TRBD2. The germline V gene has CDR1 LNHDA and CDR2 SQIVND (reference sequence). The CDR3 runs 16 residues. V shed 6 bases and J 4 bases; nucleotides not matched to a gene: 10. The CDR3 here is CASSQQLAGGSYEQYF. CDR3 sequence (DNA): TGTGCCAGTAGCCAACAACTAGCGGGAGGATCGTACGAGCAGTACTTC.

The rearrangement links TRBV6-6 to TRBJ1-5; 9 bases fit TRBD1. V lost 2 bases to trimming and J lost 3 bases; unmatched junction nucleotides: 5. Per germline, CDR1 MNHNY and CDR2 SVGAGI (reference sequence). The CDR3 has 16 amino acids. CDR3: CASSYPGQGVNQPQHF. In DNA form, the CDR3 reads TGTGCCAGCAGTTACCCGGGACAGGGCGTCAATCAGCCCCAGCATTTT.

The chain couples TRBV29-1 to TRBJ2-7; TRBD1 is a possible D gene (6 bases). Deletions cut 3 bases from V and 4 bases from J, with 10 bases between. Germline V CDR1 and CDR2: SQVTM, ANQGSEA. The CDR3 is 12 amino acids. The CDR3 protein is CSVEAGVYEQYF. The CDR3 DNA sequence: TGCAGCGTTGAGGCAGGGGTTTACGAGCAGTACTTC.